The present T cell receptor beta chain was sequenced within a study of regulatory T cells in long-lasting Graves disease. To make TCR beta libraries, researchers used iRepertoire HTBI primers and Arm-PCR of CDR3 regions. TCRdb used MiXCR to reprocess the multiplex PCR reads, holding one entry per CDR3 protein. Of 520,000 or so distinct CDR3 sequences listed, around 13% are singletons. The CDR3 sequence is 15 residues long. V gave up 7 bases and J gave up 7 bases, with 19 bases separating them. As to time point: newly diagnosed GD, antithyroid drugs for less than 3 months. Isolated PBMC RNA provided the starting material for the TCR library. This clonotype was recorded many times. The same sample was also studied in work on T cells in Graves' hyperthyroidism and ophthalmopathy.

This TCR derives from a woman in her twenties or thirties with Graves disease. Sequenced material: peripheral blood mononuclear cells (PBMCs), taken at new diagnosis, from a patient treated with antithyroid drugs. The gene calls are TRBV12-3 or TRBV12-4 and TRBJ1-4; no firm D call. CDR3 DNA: TGTGCCAGCACTATAAGAGGGATGTGGGGTGAAAAACTGTTTTTT. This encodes CASTIRGMWGEKLFF.